Sequencing of this TCR beta chain was carried out in a study of OX40 agonist ivuxolimab in advanced cancers. Study-level information: Patients with hepatocellular carcinoma, melanoma, renal cell or head and neck cancer made up the dose-escalation patients. The mean age was approximately 60 years, ranging from about 20 to 90, with around four fifths of participants male. Eligibility admitted prior anti-PD-1, anti-PD-L1 or anti-CTLA-4 therapy; roughly 39% had some.

In this sample, this clone turned up once. Trimming took 0 bases from V and 6 from J, leaving 12 bases between them. The CDR3 loop spans 14 amino acids. Germline CDR1 SGHKS, CDR2 YYEKEE (reference sequence). Measured with immunoSEQ multiplex PCR; TCRdb has only the in-frame clones, and not every one. The sample shows more than 100,000 clones, more than 85% of them seen only once. The sequenced sample was CD4+ or CD8+ T cells sorted from blood, obtained in a trial of the OX40 agonist ivuxolimab. V and J are TRBV5-5 and TRBJ1-2; perhaps TRBD1 as D (5 bases). The origin of this receptor is an adult with an advanced solid tumor such as melanoma, head and neck, liver or kidney cancer. CDR3 nucleotides: TGTGCCAGCAGCTTGGACCCCGGACAAGATGGCTACACCTTC. Protein sequence: CASSLDPGQDGYTF.